Listed below are T cell receptor beta chains from one sample, sequenced in a study of OX40 agonist ivuxolimab in advanced cancers. Sequencing was performed with immunoSEQ multiplex PCR; in TCRdb, only in-frame clones are kept and a portion is missing. The table lists about 42,000 clones, over 75% of them singletons. The specimen comprised CD4+ or CD8+ T cells sorted from blood, sampled in a trial of the OX40 agonist ivuxolimab. The receptor set was obtained from an adult with an advanced solid tumor such as melanoma, head and neck, liver or kidney cancer. CDR3s include the opening cysteine and the closing phenylalanine or tryptophan. The D gene is left open where the match is weak. The size of a clone is reported for some rows only, either as once, few or many, or as a class for expanded clones.

v_call: TRBV7-3
clone_size: once
d_call: TRBD2
j_call: TRBJ2-5
cdr3_nt: TGTGCCAGCAGCATAAGCGGGACTAGCGGAGGAAGGGAGACCCAGTACTTC
cdr3_aa: CASSISGTSGGRETQYF

v_call: TRBV6-1
clone_size: NA
d_call: NA
j_call: TRBJ2-7
cdr3_nt: TGTGCCAGCAGGGACCTTTCCGAGCAGTACTTC
cdr3_aa: CASRDLSEQYF

v_call: TRBV7-3
clone_size: NA
d_call: TRBD1
j_call: TRBJ2-3
cdr3_nt: TGTGCCAGCAGCTTAAAACAGGGGGGCGGCACAGATACGCAGTATTTT
cdr3_aa: CASSLKQGGGTDTQYF

v_call: TRBV6-1
clone_size: once
d_call: NA
j_call: TRBJ1-2
cdr3_nt: TGTGCCAGCAGTGAGGACGGGACTTATGGCTACACCTTC
cdr3_aa: CASSEDGTYGYTF

v_call: TRBV21-1
clone_size: NA
d_call: NA
j_call: TRBJ2-6
cdr3_nt: TGTGCCAGCAGCAAAGAGGGGTGCGGGAGCTCTGGGGCCAACGTCCTGACTTTC
cdr3_aa: CASSKEGCGSSGANVLTF

v_call: TRBV6-6
clone_size: NA
d_call: TRBD1
j_call: TRBJ2-7
cdr3_nt: TGTGCCAGCAGGTCCTCCGGGACAGGGGGCTACGAGCAGTACTTC
cdr3_aa: CASRSSGTGGYEQYF

v_call: TRBV28
clone_size: NA
d_call: NA
j_call: TRBJ2-7
cdr3_nt: TGTGCCAGCAGTTTCTGGGATACGATCAGCGAGCAGTACTTC
cdr3_aa: CASSFWDTISEQYF

v_call: TRBV7-8
clone_size: NA
d_call: TRBD2
j_call: TRBJ2-1
cdr3_nt: TGTGCCAGCAGCTTAGGAACTAGCGGGAGTATCCATGAGCAGTTCTTC
cdr3_aa: CASSLGTSGSIHEQFF

v_call: TRBV4-1
clone_size: NA
d_call: TRBD2
j_call: TRBJ2-5
cdr3_nt: TGCGCCAGCAGCCTGGTAGCGGGACGCCAAGAGACCCAGTACTTC
cdr3_aa: CASSLVAGRQETQYF

v_call: TRBV5-5
clone_size: NA
d_call: NA
j_call: TRBJ1-5
cdr3_nt: TGTGCCAGCAGCTTGGCGCAGGGAGGCAATCAGCCCCAGCATTTT
cdr3_aa: CASSLAQGGNQPQHF

v_call: TRBV5-6
clone_size: NA
d_call: TRBD1
j_call: TRBJ2-5
cdr3_nt: TGTGCCAGCAGCCCACTCGGACAGGCTGTCGAGACCCAGTACTTC
cdr3_aa: CASSPLGQAVETQYF

v_call: TRBV7-3
clone_size: NA
d_call: NA
j_call: TRBJ2-1
cdr3_nt: TGTGCCAGCAGCTTAATGGGGGGCCACAATGAGCAGTTCTTC
cdr3_aa: CASSLMGGHNEQFF

v_call: TRBV28
clone_size: NA
d_call: TRBD1
j_call: TRBJ1-2
cdr3_nt: TGTGCCAGCAGTTCCGGGACAGGGGGCGGTTATGGCTACACCTTC
cdr3_aa: CASSSGTGGGYGYTF

v_call: TRBV2
clone_size: NA
d_call: NA
j_call: TRBJ1-4
cdr3_nt: TGTGCCAGCAGTGTACAGGGAGATGAAAAACTGTTTTTT
cdr3_aa: CASSVQGDEKLFF

v_call: TRBV10-2
clone_size: NA
d_call: TRBD2
j_call: TRBJ2-1
cdr3_nt: TGCGCCAGCAGTGAACGGACGCGGGGGGATGAGCAGTTCTTC
cdr3_aa: CASSERTRGDEQFF

v_call: TRBV19
clone_size: NA
d_call: NA
j_call: TRBJ1-1
cdr3_nt: TGTGCCAGTAGTCAGCTCAGGGGGAACACTGAAGCTTTCTTT
cdr3_aa: CASSQLRGNTEAFF

v_call: TRBV6-6
clone_size: NA
d_call: NA
j_call: TRBJ1-2
cdr3_nt: TGTGCCAGCAGTTCCTCGGGTAGGGCAACCTTC
cdr3_aa: CASSSSGRATF

v_call: TRBV29-1
clone_size: NA
d_call: TRBD1
j_call: TRBJ1-2
cdr3_nt: TGCAGCGTTGAAAGGCAGGGGGCTAGGTATGGCTACACCTTC
cdr3_aa: CSVERQGARYGYTF

v_call: TRBV19
clone_size: once
d_call: TRBD1
j_call: TRBJ1-5
cdr3_nt: TGTGCCAGTAGTAAGCTTACAGGGGTCTCCAATCAGCCCCAGCATTTT
cdr3_aa: CASSKLTGVSNQPQHF

v_call: TRBV7-9
clone_size: NA
d_call: NA
j_call: TRBJ1-1
cdr3_nt: TGTGCCAGCAGCTTCCCCAACATCAACACTGAAGCTTTCTTT
cdr3_aa: CASSFPNINTEAFF

v_call: TRBV4-1
clone_size: NA
d_call: TRBD1
j_call: TRBJ1-4
cdr3_nt: TGCGCCAGCAGCCAAGCAGGGGGAGGTAATGAAAAACTGTTTTTT
cdr3_aa: CASSQAGGGNEKLFF

v_call: TRBV9
clone_size: NA
d_call: TRBD2
j_call: TRBJ2-1
cdr3_nt: TGTGCCAGCAGCGTAGCTACGGGACTAGGATACAATGAGCAGTTCTTC
cdr3_aa: CASSVATGLGYNEQFF

v_call: TRBV11-3
clone_size: NA
d_call: TRBD2
j_call: TRBJ2-3
cdr3_nt: TGTGCCAGCAGCTTACGGGGGGGCGCAGATACGCAGTATTTT
cdr3_aa: CASSLRGGADTQYF

v_call: TRBV5-6
clone_size: NA
d_call: TRBD2
j_call: TRBJ2-2
cdr3_nt: TGTGCCAGCAGCTGGAGATTAGGACTAGCGGGAAGAAACACCGGGGAGCTGTTTTTT
cdr3_aa: CASSWRLGLAGRNTGELFF

v_call: TRBV7-9
clone_size: NA
d_call: NA
j_call: TRBJ1-1
cdr3_nt: TGTGCCAGCAGCTTATCAGAAAACACTGAAGCTTTCTTT
cdr3_aa: CASSLSENTEAFF

v_call: TRBV18
clone_size: NA
d_call: TRBD2
j_call: TRBJ2-7
cdr3_nt: TGTGCCAGCTCACCGGGAATAGCGGGAGCCGGCGAGCAGTACTTC
cdr3_aa: CASSPGIAGAGEQYF

v_call: TRBV6-5
clone_size: NA
d_call: TRBD2
j_call: TRBJ2-7
cdr3_nt: TGTGCCAGCAGTAGCGGGGGGTGGGGCGAGCAGTACTTC
cdr3_aa: CASSSGGWGEQYF

v_call: TRBV5-4
clone_size: NA
d_call: TRBD1
j_call: TRBJ2-7
cdr3_nt: TGTGCCAGCAGCCTTCGACAGGGGGGCGAGCAGTACTTC
cdr3_aa: CASSLRQGGEQYF

v_call: TRBV4-1
clone_size: NA
d_call: TRBD2
j_call: TRBJ2-5
cdr3_nt: TGCGCCAGCAGCCAAGATGGCGGAGGCGGGAGGACTCAAGAGACCCAGTACTTC
cdr3_aa: CASSQDGGGGRTQETQYF

v_call: TRBV2
clone_size: NA
d_call: NA
j_call: TRBJ2-7
cdr3_nt: TGTGCCAGCAGTGATTCCTACTTGTCCTACGAGCAGTACTTC
cdr3_aa: CASSDSYLSYEQYF

v_call: TRBV9
clone_size: few
d_call: TRBD1
j_call: TRBJ2-2
cdr3_nt: TGTGCCAGCAGCGTACAGGGGGCGAACACCGGGGAGCTGTTTTTT
cdr3_aa: CASSVQGANTGELFF

v_call: TRBV30
clone_size: NA
d_call: TRBD1
j_call: TRBJ2-1
cdr3_nt: TGTGCCTGGCGAGACAGGGGGCGGGACAATGAGCAGTTCTTC
cdr3_aa: CAWRDRGRDNEQFF